In this sample, the clone carrying this T cell receptor beta chain turned up many times. This record comes from a study of regulatory T cells in long-lasting Graves disease. Time point indicated: newly diagnosed GD, antithyroid drugs for less than 3 months. After RNA was extracted from PBMCs, the TCR library was made from it. Investigators prepared the TCR beta libraries by applying iRepertoire HTBI primers and Arm-PCR of CDR3 regions. TCRdb processed the multiplex PCR reads anew with MiXCR; each CDR3 protein has one entry. The sample records some 400,000 distinct CDR3 sequences, around 14% being singletons. Germline assignment: CDR1 SNHLY and CDR2 FYNNEI. This CDR3 has 10 residues. V shed 10 bases and J shed 8 bases, with 12 bases lying between them. The sample was also linked to a second study, of T cells in Graves' hyperthyroidism and ophthalmopathy.

Sequenced material: peripheral blood mononuclear cells (PBMCs), taken at new diagnosis, from a patient treated with antithyroid drugs. This chain uses TRBV2 with TRBJ2-7, with D possibly TRBD2 on 5 matching bases. The receptor comes from a woman aged 25-40 years with Graves disease. CDR3 in DNA: TGTGCCACCTCTTCGGGGAAGCAGTACTTC. Translating gives CATSSGKQYF.